This TCR beta chain was sequenced during a study of tissue T cells after allogeneic stem cell transplantation. A word on this clone: Gene names denote mouse genes. The read finishes 1 residue shy of the CDR3 end, and the germline J gene is used to complete it.

Assay: immunoSEQ multiplex PCR; the TCRdb copy retains only in-frame clones and omits some. The table has about 50,000 clones, roughly 75% seen once. This CDR3 region has 14 residues. The germline V and J ends were trimmed by 2 bases and 2 bases, with 7 bases remaining between them. Germline loops: CDR1 SNHLY, CDR2 FYNGKV (reference sequence). V usage is TRBV3 and J usage is TRBJ1-3; D uncertain. This receptor was identified in a pool of C57BL/6 mice in good health. The sequencing sample was made of sorted cells pooled from one or two spleens. The CDR3 bases that were read are TGTGCCAGCAGCTTAAACGGGGCTGGAAATACGCTCTAT. Translating it yields CASSLNGAGNTLY. The full-length CDR3 reads as CASSLNGAGNTLYF.